This T cell receptor beta chain was recovered during a study of monozygotic twins with inflammatory bowel disease. Study-wide results and caveats: Discrimination among different T cell subtypes was not achievable.

After re-calling the 5' RACE reads, TCRdb lists one entry per CDR3 protein, DNA absent. Its listing shows over 110,000 distinct CDR3 sequences. In regard to this clonotype: Its antigen remains unknown.

This CDR3 comprises 14 residues. The receptor was derived from a human donor with ulcerative colitis or Crohn's disease, or a healthy co-twin of an affected twin (not recorded which). This chain uses TRBV12-3 or TRBV12-4 with TRBJ2-3; TCRdb indicates TRBD1, and absent DNA this call remains unverified. The sample was blood. CDR3 residues: CASTVLTGTDTQYF.